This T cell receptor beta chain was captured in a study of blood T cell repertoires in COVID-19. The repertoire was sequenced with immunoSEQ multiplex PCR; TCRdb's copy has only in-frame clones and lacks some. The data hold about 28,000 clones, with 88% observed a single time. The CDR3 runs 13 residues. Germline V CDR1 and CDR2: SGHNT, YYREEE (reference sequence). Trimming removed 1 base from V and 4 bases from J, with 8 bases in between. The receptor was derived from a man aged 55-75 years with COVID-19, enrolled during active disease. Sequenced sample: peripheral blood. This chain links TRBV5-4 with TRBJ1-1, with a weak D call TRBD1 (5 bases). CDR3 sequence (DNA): TGTGCCAGCAGCTTGCCCGGGGGCACTGAAGCTTTCTTT. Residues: CASSLPGGTEAFF.